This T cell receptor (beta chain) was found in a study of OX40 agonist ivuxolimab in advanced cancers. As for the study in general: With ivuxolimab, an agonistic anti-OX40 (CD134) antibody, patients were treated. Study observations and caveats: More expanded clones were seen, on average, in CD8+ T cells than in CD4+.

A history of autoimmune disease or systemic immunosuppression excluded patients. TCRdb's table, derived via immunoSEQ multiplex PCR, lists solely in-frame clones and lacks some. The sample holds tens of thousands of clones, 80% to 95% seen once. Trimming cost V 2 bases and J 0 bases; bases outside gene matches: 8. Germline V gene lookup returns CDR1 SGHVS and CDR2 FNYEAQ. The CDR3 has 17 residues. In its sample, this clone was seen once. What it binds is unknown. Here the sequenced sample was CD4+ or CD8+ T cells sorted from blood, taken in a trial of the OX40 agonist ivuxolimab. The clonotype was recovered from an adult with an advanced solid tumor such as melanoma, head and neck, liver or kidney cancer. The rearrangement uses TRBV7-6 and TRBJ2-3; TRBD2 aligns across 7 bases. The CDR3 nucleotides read TGTGCCAGCAGCTTAATCTATAGCGGGTTAAGCACAGATACGCAGTATTTT. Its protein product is CASSLIYSGLSTDTQYF.